The clone carrying this T cell receptor (beta chain) was seen a handful of times. Its matching antigen is unknown. This entry is derived from a study of identical twins. It was template switching that added a universal primer site, and there were unique molecular identifiers on the cDNA. TCRdb itself ran the 5' RACE reads through MiXCR, one entry per CDR3 protein. The table has approximately 1.8 million distinct CDR3 sequences, around 29% seen once. V shed 1 base and J shed 7 bases, with 12 bases lying between them. This CDR3 has 14 amino acids. Germline V gene data show CDR1 as MDHEN and CDR2 as SYDVKM. Study observations and caveats: Potential partial confounding of zero-insertion analyses by invariant MAIT and iNKT cells was noted. Within cord blood, abundant beta clonotypes carried fewer insertions, but memory repertoires showed no such trend.

The specimen sequenced was cord blood. This receptor was taken from a newborn girl in good health. J is TRBJ2-3 and V is TRBV28; D remains ambiguous. The CDR3 protein is CASSLSGVPYTQYF. The CDR3 nucleotides are TGTGCCAGCAGTTTATCCGGAGTACCCTATACGCAGTATTTT.